This T cell receptor (beta chain) was found in a study of blood T cell repertoires in COVID-19. Study information: Italy, Spain and the United States were the sources of the convalescent and acute COVID-19 samples. In each case, the material was cDNA or gDNA derived from T cells, B-cell-depleted T cells, or PBMCs.

This CDR3 has 13 residues. Germline CDR1 reads SGHTA; CDR2 reads FQGTGA. V shed 1 base and J shed 3 bases, with 6 bases lying between them. Per the original data handling: Nucleated cell counts were estimated from reference gene primer amplification. Generated by immunoSEQ multiplex PCR, the TCRdb table keeps only in-frame clones and is missing some. The V and J calls and clone size are taken from that table; D and trimming were inferred from the DNA. The sample lists about 190,000 clones; roughly four fifths were seen once. This chain connects TRBV7-3 to TRBJ1-1, with D perhaps matching TRBD1 (5 bases). This sequence originates from a middle-aged woman with acute or convalescent COVID-19. Specimen: peripheral blood. CDR3 DNA: TGTGCCAGCAGCTTAAAAGGGGACACTGAAGCTTTCTTT. Translation gives CASSLKGDTEAFF.